Listed below are T cell receptor beta chains from one sample, sequenced in a study of blood T cell repertoires in COVID-19. The data were produced by immunoSEQ multiplex PCR, yet TCRdb's version contains in-frame clones alone and is incomplete. The sample carries a few hundred thousand clones, around 90% recorded once. The sample comprised peripheral blood. The receptors here all came from a woman in her 70s with COVID-19, enrolled during active disease. Both conserved end residues are part of each CDR3.

cdr3_length | j_call | v_call | cdr3_aa
14 | TRBJ2-3 | TRBV5-4 | CASTTGLSTDTQYF
15 | TRBJ2-1 | TRBV13 | CASSLNTGQTFEQFF
16 | TRBJ1-1 | TRBV28 | CASSPFSGTGTSEAFF
15 | TRBJ2-3 | TRBV27 | CASSFRQGSTDTQYF
15 | TRBJ2-2 | TRBV27 | CASSTPSGRTGELFF
13 | TRBJ2-7 | TRBV29-1 | CSVAPGESNEQYF
14 | TRBJ2-7 | TRBV5-1 | CASSLQTGSYEQYF
16 | TRBJ2-7 | TRBV3-1/TRBV3-2 | CASSQDVGVPRGEQYF
18 | TRBJ2-5 | TRBV29-1 | CSVPLTSLLAGQQETQYF
16 | TRBJ2-2 | TRBV10-3 | CAISESGTSGPGELFF
13 | TRBJ2-7 | TRBV24-1 | CATSDLPTGKKYF
15 | TRBJ2-5 | TRBV11-3 | CASSLRSGIQETQYF
13 | TRBJ1-1 | TRBV10-3 | CAINRELNTEAFF